This TCR beta chain was retrieved from a study of CD8 T cells in Susac syndrome. Sequencing targeted TCR beta in blood CD8+ and CD4+ T cells. It was negative isolation that provided the CD8+ and CD4+ T cells, whereas TEMRA cells were enriched by FACS. It was with random hexamers that about 0.45 to 1 ug RNA was reverse transcribed. Multiplex PCR with immunoSEQ amplified the TCR beta CDR3 across 54 Vbeta and 13 Jbeta. Using its own MiXCR run on the immunoSEQ multiplex PCR reads, TCRdb lists one record per CDR3 protein. The table records 150,000 to 200,000 distinct CDR3 sequences, approximately 92% of them present only once. Turning to this clonotype: Its antigen remains unidentified.

Study observations and caveats: The authors acknowledged that their TCR sequencing and HLA analysis involved a relatively small number of individuals.

This receptor was identified in a human donor in good health. Sequencing was done on a sample of CD4+ T cells from PBMCs.

CDR3 DNA sequence: TGTGCCAGCAACGGATGGCAGGGGATGAACACTGAAGCTTTCTTT. Its translation: CASNGWQGMNTEAFF. The chain carries TRBV12-3 or TRBV12-4 and TRBJ1-1; a weak D match, TRBD1 (6 bases). The germline V and J ends were trimmed by 7 bases and 0 bases, with 15 bases remaining between them. The CDR3 spans 15 residues.